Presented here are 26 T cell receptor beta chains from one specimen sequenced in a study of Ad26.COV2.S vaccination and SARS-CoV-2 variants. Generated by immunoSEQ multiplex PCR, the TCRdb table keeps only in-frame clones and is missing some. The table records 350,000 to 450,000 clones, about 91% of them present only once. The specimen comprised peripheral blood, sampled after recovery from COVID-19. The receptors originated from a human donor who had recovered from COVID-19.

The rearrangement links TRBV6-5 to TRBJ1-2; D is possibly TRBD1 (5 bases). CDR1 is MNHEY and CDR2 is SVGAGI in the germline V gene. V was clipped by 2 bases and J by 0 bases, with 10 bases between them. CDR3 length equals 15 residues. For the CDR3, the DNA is TGTGCCAGCAGTTACGAGGTGGGGCCTAACTATGGCTACACCTTC. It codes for CASSYEVGPNYGYTF.

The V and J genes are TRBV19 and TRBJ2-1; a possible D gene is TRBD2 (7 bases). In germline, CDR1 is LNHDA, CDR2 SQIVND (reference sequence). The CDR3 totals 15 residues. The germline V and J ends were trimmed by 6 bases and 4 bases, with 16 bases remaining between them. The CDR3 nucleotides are TGTGCCAGTAGCCGGGACTACAGGGTATACAATGAGCAGTTCTTC. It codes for CASSRDYRVYNEQFF.

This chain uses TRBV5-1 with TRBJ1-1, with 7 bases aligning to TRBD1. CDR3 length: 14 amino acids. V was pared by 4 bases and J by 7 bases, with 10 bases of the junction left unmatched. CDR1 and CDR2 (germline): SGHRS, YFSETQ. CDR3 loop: CASSPGQRYDEAFF. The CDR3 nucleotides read TGCGCCAGCAGCCCGGGACAGCGATACGATGAAGCTTTCTTT.

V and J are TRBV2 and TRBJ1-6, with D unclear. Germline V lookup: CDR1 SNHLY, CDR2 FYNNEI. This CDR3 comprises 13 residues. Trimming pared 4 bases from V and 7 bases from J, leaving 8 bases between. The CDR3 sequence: CASSVQLNSPLHF. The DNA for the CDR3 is TGTGCCAGCAGTGTTCAACTAAATTCACCCCTCCACTTT. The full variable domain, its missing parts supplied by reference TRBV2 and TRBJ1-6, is EPEVTQTPSHQVTQMGQEVILRCVPISNHLYFYWYRQILGQKVEFLVSFYNNEISEKSEIFDDQFSVERPDGSNFTLKIRSTKLEDSAMYFCASSVQLNSPLHFGNGTRLTVT.

The CDR3 loop reads CASSYSSGGEAFF. CDR3 coding DNA: TGTGCCAGCAGTTACTCGAGCGGCGGTGAAGCTTTCTTT. The chain carries TRBV6-5 and TRBJ1-1; D remains unclear. V was clipped by 0 bases and J by 7 bases, with 9 bases between them. The CDR3 has 13 amino acids. Germline V gives CDR1 MNHEY, CDR2 SVGAGI.

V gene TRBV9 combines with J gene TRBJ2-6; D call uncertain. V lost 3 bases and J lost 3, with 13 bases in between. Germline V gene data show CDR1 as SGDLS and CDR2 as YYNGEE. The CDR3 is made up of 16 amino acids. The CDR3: CASSAIRVSGANVLTF. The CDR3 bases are TGTGCCAGCAGCGCAATTAGGGTTAGTGGGGCCAACGTCCTGACTTTC.

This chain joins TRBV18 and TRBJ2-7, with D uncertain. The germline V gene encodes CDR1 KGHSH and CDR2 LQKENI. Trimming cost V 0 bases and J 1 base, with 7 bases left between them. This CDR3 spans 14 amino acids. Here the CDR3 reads CASSPPVGSYEQYF. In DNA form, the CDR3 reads TGTGCCAGCTCACCACCGGTAGGGTCCTACGAGCAGTACTTC.

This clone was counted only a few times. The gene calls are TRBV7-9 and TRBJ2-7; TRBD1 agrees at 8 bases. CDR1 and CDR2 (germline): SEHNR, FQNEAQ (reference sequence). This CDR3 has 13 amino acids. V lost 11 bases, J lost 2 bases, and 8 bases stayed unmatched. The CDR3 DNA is TGTGCCGGCGACGGGACAGGAACCTACGAGCAGTACTTC. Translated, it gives CAGDGTGTYEQYF.

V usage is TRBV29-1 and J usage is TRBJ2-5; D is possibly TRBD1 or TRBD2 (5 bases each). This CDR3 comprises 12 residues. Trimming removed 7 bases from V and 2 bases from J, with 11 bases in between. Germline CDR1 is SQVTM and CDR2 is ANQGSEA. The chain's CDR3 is CSAGTHQETQYF. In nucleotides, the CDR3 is TGCAGCGCCGGGACGCATCAAGAGACCCAGTACTTC.

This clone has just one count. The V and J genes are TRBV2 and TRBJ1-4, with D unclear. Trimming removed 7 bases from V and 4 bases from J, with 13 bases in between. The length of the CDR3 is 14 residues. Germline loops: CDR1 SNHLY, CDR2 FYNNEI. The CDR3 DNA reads TGTGCCAGCACCGAGTGGGAGGGTAATGAAAAACTGTTTTTT. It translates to CASTEWEGNEKLFF.

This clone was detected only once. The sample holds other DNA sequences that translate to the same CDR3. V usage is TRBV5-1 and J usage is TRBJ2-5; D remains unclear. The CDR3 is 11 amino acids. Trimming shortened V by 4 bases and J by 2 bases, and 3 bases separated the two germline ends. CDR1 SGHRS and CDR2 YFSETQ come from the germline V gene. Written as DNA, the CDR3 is TGCGCCAGCAGCCAGCAAGAGACCCAGTACTTC. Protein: CASSQQETQYF.

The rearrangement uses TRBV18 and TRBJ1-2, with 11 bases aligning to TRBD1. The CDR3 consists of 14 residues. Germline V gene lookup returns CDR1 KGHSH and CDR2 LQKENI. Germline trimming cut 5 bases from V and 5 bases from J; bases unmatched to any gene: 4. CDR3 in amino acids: CASSGTGGTYGYTF. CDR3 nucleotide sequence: TGTGCCAGCTCAGGGACAGGGGGAACATATGGCTACACCTTC.

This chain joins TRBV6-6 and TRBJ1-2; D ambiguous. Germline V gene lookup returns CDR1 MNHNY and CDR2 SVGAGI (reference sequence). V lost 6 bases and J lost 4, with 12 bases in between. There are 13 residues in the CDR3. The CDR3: CASSRDKPYGYTF. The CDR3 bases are TGTGCCAGCAGCCGCGACAAGCCCTATGGCTACACCTTC.

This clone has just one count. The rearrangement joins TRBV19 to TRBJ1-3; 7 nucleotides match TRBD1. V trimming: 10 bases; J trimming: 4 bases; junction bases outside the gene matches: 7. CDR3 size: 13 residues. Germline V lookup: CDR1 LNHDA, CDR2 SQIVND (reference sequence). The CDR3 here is CATRPTGGNTIYF. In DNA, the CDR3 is TGTGCCACCCGGCCGACAGGGGGAAACACCATATATTTT.

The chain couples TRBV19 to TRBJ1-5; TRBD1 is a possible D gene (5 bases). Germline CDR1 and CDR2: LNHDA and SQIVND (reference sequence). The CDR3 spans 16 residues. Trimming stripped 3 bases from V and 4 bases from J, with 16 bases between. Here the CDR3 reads CASSIFGTRGNQPQHF. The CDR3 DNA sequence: TGTGCCAGTAGTATTTTTGGGACCCGAGGGAATCAGCCCCAGCATTTT.

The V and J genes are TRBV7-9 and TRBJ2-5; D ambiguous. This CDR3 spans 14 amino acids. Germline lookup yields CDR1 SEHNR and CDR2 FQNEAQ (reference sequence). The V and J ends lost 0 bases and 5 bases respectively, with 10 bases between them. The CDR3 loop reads CASSLAAVRETQYF. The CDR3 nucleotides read TGTGCCAGCAGCTTAGCGGCAGTGAGGGAGACCCAGTACTTC. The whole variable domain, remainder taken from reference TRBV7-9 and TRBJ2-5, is DTGVSQNPRHKITKRGQNVTFRCDPISEHNRLYWYRQTLGQGPEFLTYFQNEAQLEKSRLLSDRFSAERPKGSFSTLEIQRTEQGDSAMYLCASSLAAVRETQYFGPGTRLLVL.

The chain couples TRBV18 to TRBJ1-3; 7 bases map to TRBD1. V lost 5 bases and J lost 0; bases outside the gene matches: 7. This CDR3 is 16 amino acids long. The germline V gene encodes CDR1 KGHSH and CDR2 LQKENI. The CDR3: CASSSIQGDSGNTIYF. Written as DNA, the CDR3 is TGTGCCAGCTCATCAATTCAGGGGGACTCTGGAAACACCATATATTTT.

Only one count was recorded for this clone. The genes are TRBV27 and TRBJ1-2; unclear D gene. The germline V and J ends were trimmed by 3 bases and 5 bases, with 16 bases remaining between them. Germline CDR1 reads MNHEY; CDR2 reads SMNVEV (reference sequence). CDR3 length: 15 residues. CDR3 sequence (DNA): TGTGCCAGCAGTTTTTCTGTTGAGAACCAATATGGCTACACCTTC. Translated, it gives CASSFSVENQYGYTF.

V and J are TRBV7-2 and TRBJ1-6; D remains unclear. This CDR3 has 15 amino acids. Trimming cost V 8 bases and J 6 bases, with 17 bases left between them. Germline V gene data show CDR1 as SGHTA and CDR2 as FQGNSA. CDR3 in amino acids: CASLPGQIINSPLHF. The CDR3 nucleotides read TGTGCCAGCCTCCCCGGGCAGATCATTAATTCACCCCTCCACTTT.

CDR3 residues: CASSFTGLQETQYF. The CDR3 DNA follows: TGTGCCAGCAGCTTCACGGGGCTCCAAGAGACCCAGTACTTC. This chain connects TRBV7-2 to TRBJ2-5, with D tentatively TRBD1 or TRBD2 (5 bases each). Trimming took off 3 bases at V and 1 base at J, with 9 bases between the two ends. Germline CDR1 is SGHTA and CDR2 is FQGNSA. The CDR3 consists of 14 residues. The variable domain in full, completed from reference TRBV7-2 and TRBJ2-5, reads GAGVSQSPSNKVTEKGKDVELRCDPISGHTALYWYRQSLGQGLEFLIYFQGNSAPDKSGLPSDRFSAERTGGSVSTLTIQRTQQEDSAVYLCASSFTGLQETQYFGPGTRLLVL.

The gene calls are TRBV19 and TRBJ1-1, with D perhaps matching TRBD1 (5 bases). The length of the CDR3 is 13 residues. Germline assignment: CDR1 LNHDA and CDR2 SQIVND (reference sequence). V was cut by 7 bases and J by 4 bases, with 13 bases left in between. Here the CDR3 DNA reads TGTGCCAGTATGGAAGCAGGGATCACTGAAGCTTTCTTT. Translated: CASMEAGITEAFF.

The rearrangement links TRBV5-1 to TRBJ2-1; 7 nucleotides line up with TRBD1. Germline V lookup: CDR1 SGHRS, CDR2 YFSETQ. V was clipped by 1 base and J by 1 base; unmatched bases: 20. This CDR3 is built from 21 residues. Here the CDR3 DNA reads TGCGCCAGCAGCTTGATCATAGGGGGCCGGCAGACTTCAAAATCCTACAATGAGCAGTTCTTC. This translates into CASSLIIGGRQTSKSYNEQFF.

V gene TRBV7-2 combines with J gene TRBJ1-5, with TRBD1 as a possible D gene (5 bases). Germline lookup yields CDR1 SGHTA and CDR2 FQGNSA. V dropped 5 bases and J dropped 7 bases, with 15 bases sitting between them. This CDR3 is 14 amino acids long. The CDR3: CASSPGTGGQPQHF. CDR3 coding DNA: TGTGCCAGCAGCCCCGGGACTGGCGGCCAGCCCCAGCATTTT. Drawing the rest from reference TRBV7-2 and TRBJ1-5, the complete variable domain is GAGVSQSPSNKVTEKGKDVELRCDPISGHTALYWYRQSLGQGLEFLIYFQGNSAPDKSGLPSDRFSAERTGGSVSTLTIQRTQQEDSAVYLCASSPGTGGQPQHFGDGTRLSIL.

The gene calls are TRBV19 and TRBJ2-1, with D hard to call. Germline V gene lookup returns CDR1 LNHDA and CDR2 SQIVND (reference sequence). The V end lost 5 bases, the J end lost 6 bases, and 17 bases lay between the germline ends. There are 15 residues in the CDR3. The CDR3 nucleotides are TGTGCCAGTAGTGCCCAGGTTGGGTTAGGCAATGAGCAGTTCTTC. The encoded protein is CASSAQVGLGNEQFF.

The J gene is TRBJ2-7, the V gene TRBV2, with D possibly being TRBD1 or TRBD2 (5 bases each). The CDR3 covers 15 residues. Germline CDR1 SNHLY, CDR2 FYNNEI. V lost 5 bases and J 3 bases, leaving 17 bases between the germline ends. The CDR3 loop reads CASSLDIGGNYEQYF. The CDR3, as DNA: TGTGCCAGCAGTCTCGACATTGGGGGAAACTACGAGCAGTACTTC.

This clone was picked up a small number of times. The CDR3: CASSLAAGLDTEAFF. The CDR3 DNA sequence: TGCGCCAGCAGCTTGGCGGCGGGTCTCGACACTGAAGCTTTCTTT. The chain links TRBV5-1 to TRBJ1-1, with no clear D. Germline-derived CDR1 and CDR2 are SGHRS and YFSETQ. Deletions cut 0 bases from V and 3 bases from J, with 12 bases between. CDR3 size: 15 residues.